Listed here are 28 T cell receptor beta chains from one sample, sequenced in a study of shared clonotypes between healthy human individuals. Clones were read by immunoSEQ multiplex PCR, and TCRdb kept only the in-frame ones, dropping some. The data show millions of clones, more than 90% seen once. Material: naive CD4+ T cells sorted from blood. Subset specified: CD45RA+ positively selected. These receptors originate from a man aged 18-30 years in good health.

This clone was detected once. V is TRBV18 and J is TRBJ2-7; TRBD2 is a possible D gene (6 bases). V dropped 2 bases and J dropped 3 bases, with 11 bases sitting between them. The CDR3 runs to 14 residues. Germline V CDR1 and CDR2: KGHSH, LQKENI. The CDR3 is CASSPGGSYYEQYF. The CDR3 nucleotides are TGTGCCAGCTCACCAGGGGGGAGTTACTACGAGCAGTACTTC.

This clone was detected only once. The junction shows a germline mismatch at one end, possibly a read error. This sequence joins TRBV5-1 and TRBJ2-5; weak D call: TRBD2 (6 bases). Germline V gene lookup returns CDR1 SGHRS and CDR2 YFSETQ. The CDR3 runs 14 residues. The CDR3 is CASSLASAYETQYF. The DNA for the CDR3 is TGCGCCAGCAGTTTGGCTAGCGCTTATGAGACCCAGTACTTC.

Of note for this clone: Distinct nucleotide sequences in the sample also encode this CDR3. The chain is built from TRBV18 and TRBJ2-5; D gene unclear. The CDR3 covers 13 residues. The V and J ends lost 0 bases and 4 bases respectively, with 6 bases between them. Germline CDR1 is KGHSH and CDR2 is LQKENI. The CDR3 nucleotides are TGTGCCAGCTCACCACCAGGGTTAGAGACCCAGTACTTC. It codes for CASSPPGLETQYF.

The chain has TRBV9 and TRBJ2-5; D perhaps matches TRBD2 (6 bases). This CDR3 comprises 13 residues. V was trimmed by 6 bases and J by 4 bases, leaving 13 bases between them. The germline gives CDR1 SGDLS, CDR2 YYNGEE. In DNA, the CDR3 is TGTGCCAGCAACCTAGTCGGGGGAGAGACCCAGTACTTC. It codes for CASNLVGGETQYF.

The V and J genes are TRBV18 and TRBJ2-5, with no clear D. V shed 4 bases and J shed 1 base, with 7 bases lying between them. CDR3 length equals 13 residues. Germline V lookup: CDR1 KGHSH, CDR2 LQKENI. CDR3 amino acids: CASSRSSQETQYF. The CDR3 DNA is TGTGCCAGCTCACGAAGCAGCCAAGAGACCCAGTACTTC.

V and J are TRBV13 and TRBJ1-1; D not certain. Deletions cut 5 bases from V and 4 bases from J, with 11 bases between. The CDR3 totals 13 residues. In germline, CDR1 is PRHDT, CDR2 FYEKMQ (reference sequence). DNA for the CDR3: TGTGCCAGCAGCCCTTCCCGGGGCACTGAAGCTTTCTTT. This gives the protein CASSPSRGTEAFF.

With respect to this clone: The junction differs from germline at one of its ends, possibly a read error. The rearrangement links TRBV2 to TRBJ2-7, with 9 bases matching TRBD2. Germline loops: CDR1 SNHLY, CDR2 FYNNEI. The CDR3 extends over 15 amino acids. CDR3 nucleotide sequence: TGTGCCAGCACAAAAGAGGGGACTAGCTCCGACGAGCAGTACTTC. Its protein is CASTKEGTSSDEQYF.

The genes are TRBV11-2 and TRBJ2-7, with D perhaps matching TRBD2 (6 bases). V dropped 1 base and J dropped 4 bases, with 8 bases sitting between them. CDR1 and CDR2 from the germline V gene are SGHAT and FQNNGV. The CDR3 sequence is 13 residues long. In nucleotides, the CDR3 is TGTGCCAGCAGCTTAGCGGAGGGATACGAGCAGTACTTC. Amino acids: CASSLAEGYEQYF.

This sequence joins TRBV5-1 and TRBJ2-7; 7 nucleotides match TRBD1. The CDR3 loop spans 14 amino acids. Unmatched junction bases numbered 7, after V lost 3 bases and J lost 4 bases. CDR1 is SGHRS, CDR2 YFSETQ, per germline. The CDR3 nucleotides are TGCGCCAGCAGCTGGACCGGGACAGAATACGAGCAGTACTTC. This codes for CASSWTGTEYEQYF.

A note on this clone: Other DNA sequences in the same sample also yield this CDR3. The rearrangement joins TRBV6-5 to TRBJ1-3; 8 bases map to TRBD1. Germline values: CDR1 MNHEY, CDR2 SVGAGI. CDR3 length: 15 amino acids. With V trimmed by 6 bases and J by 0 bases, 4 bases remained unmatched. CDR3 region: CASSPTGGSGNTIYF. CDR3 nucleotide sequence: TGTGCCAGCAGCCCTACAGGGGGCTCTGGAAACACCATATATTTT.

For the CDR3, the DNA is TGCGCCAGCAGCCAAGATCAAGGGGCGAGATCACCCCTCCACTTT. This translates into CASSQDQGARSPLHF. This sequence joins TRBV4-1 and TRBJ1-6; tentative D call: TRBD1 (5 bases). This CDR3 contains 15 residues. Germline V gives CDR1 MGHRA, CDR2 YSYEKL. V shed 0 bases and J shed 10 bases, with 13 bases lying between them.

This chain links TRBV18 with TRBJ1-2; D is possibly TRBD1 (5 bases). The CDR3 covers 17 residues. CDR1 is KGHSH and CDR2 is LQKENI in the germline V gene. The V and J ends lost 2 bases and 4 bases respectively, with 20 bases between them. CDR3 protein: CASSPDSTGASGYGYTF. CDR3 nucleotides: TGTGCCAGCTCACCAGACTCTACTGGGGCCTCTGGCTATGGCTACACCTTC.

This chain connects TRBV10-3 to TRBJ2-3; 12 nucleotides line up with TRBD2. Trimming cost V 7 bases and J 4 bases; bases outside gene matches: 6. Germline V gives CDR1 ENHRY, CDR2 SYGVKD. The CDR3 sequence is 15 residues long. The CDR3 nucleotides read TGTGCCATCACCCAACTAGCGGGGGGCCCAGATACGCAGTATTTT. Protein product: CAITQLAGGPDTQYF.

In its sample, this clone was seen once. Other DNA variants within this sample encode the same CDR3. The chain joins TRBV28 to TRBJ2-1; D call uncertain. The germline V and J ends were trimmed by 7 bases and 0 bases, with 1 base remaining between them. There are 11 residues in the CDR3. In germline, CDR1 is MDHEN, CDR2 SYDVKM. In nucleotides, the CDR3 is TGTGCCAGCATCTCCTACAATGAGCAGTTCTTC. It encodes CASISYNEQFF.

A single count supports this clone. The V gene is TRBV10-1, the J gene TRBJ2-1; TRBD2 aligns across 9 bases. V dropped 0 bases and J dropped 3; count of bases not matched to a gene: 3. Looked up from germline, CDR1 is WNHNN and CDR2 is SYGVQD (reference sequence). The CDR3 contains 16 residues. This CDR3 is CASSESRLADYNEQFF. The CDR3 nucleotides are TGCGCCAGCAGTGAGTCAAGACTAGCGGACTACAATGAGCAGTTCTTC.

In regard to this clone: A junction end diverges from the germline sequence, so it may reflect a read error. This sequence joins TRBV7-7 and TRBJ1-1; perhaps TRBD1 as D (5 bases). The CDR3 is 13 residues long. The germline CDR1 and CDR2 sequences are SSHAT and FNYEAQ (reference sequence). CDR3 sequence (DNA): TGTGCTAGCAGCCCACAGGTGAACACTGAAGCTTTCTTT. It specifies CASSPQVNTEAFF.

This clone was seen more than once but under ten times. The chain carries TRBV18 and TRBJ1-4; possible D gene TRBD1, 5 bases. CDR3 size: 14 residues. CDR1 KGHSH and CDR2 LQKENI come from the germline V gene. The germline V and J ends were trimmed by 5 bases and 8 bases, with 15 bases remaining between them. The CDR3 DNA is TGTGCCAGCTCATCGGGACTTGGAGAGGAAAAACTGTTTTTT. Its translation is CASSSGLGEEKLFF.

The chain links TRBV5-1 to TRBJ2-6; 9 nucleotides align to TRBD1. This CDR3 spans 17 amino acids. The junction had 10 bases not matched to a gene; V was cut back by 6 bases and J by 3 bases. Germline CDR1 is SGHRS and CDR2 is YFSETQ. The CDR3: CASTLSRDRVGANVLTF. The CDR3 region has the DNA TGCGCCAGCACCCTGTCCCGGGACAGGGTTGGGGCCAACGTCCTGACTTTC.

In regard to this clone: This sample includes further DNA sequences coding for the same CDR3. The chain carries TRBV19 and TRBJ2-3; tentative D call: TRBD2 (6 bases). Germline V gives CDR1 LNHDA, CDR2 SQIVND (reference sequence). The CDR3 covers 13 residues. Trimming stripped 4 bases from V and 3 bases from J, with 8 bases between. The CDR3 coding sequence is TGTGCCAGTAGTAGCCGGGGGACAGATACGCAGTATTTT. It codes for CASSSRGTDTQYF.

With regard to this clone: This sample also contains other DNA sequences that code for the same CDR3. The rearrangement links TRBV5-6 to TRBJ2-7; no clear D gene. Germline loops: CDR1 SGHDT, CDR2 YYEEEE. CDR3 length: 12 residues. The V end was cut by 2 bases, the J end by 3 bases, with 6 bases between. The CDR3 nucleotides are TGTGCCAGCAGCTTAGGCGGCTACGAGCAGTACTTC. This translates into CASSLGGYEQYF.

The chain is built from TRBV7-2 and TRBJ2-2, with no clear D. The CDR3 extends over 13 amino acids. V was cut by 4 bases and J by 6 bases, with 9 bases left in between. CDR1 and CDR2 (germline): SGHTA, FQGNSA. This chain's CDR3 is CASSWARAGELFF. The CDR3 coding sequence is TGTGCCAGCAGCTGGGCTAGGGCCGGGGAGCTGTTTTTT.

The chain recombines TRBV7-2 with TRBJ2-7; TRBD2 might be the D (5 bases). The CDR3 sequence is 14 residues long. The germline V gene has CDR1 SGHTA and CDR2 FQGNSA. Trimming stripped 6 bases from V and 0 bases from J, with 12 bases between. DNA of the CDR3: TGTGCCAGCAGTGGACTGTTTAGCTCCTACGAGCAGTACTTC. Translated, it gives CASSGLFSSYEQYF.

V is TRBV5-1 and J is TRBJ1-3, with D uncertain. The CDR3 totals 15 residues. V lost 3 bases and J lost 6, with 16 bases in between. The germline V gene has CDR1 SGHRS and CDR2 YFSETQ. The CDR3 region has the DNA TGCGCCAGCAGCTCGTCAGGTAGCCCGGAAAACACCATATATTTT. Protein: CASSSSGSPENTIYF. The entire variable domain, with the rest obtained from reference TRBV5-1 and TRBJ1-3, is as follows: KAGVTQTPRYLIKTRGQQVTLSCSPISGHRSVSWYQQTPGQGLQFLFEYFSETQRNKGNFPGRFSGRQFSNSRSEMNVSTLELGDSALYLCASSSSGSPENTIYFGEGSWLTVV.

The chain is built from TRBV7-9 and TRBJ2-4; D gene ambiguous. Trimming removed 11 bases at V and 0 bases at J, with 14 bases between. The CDR3 contains 14 residues. CDR1 and CDR2 from the germline V gene are SEHNR and FQNEAQ (reference sequence). DNA of the CDR3: TGTGCCTCTCAACCCCGCAAAGCCAAAAACATTCAGTACTTC. Amino acids: CASQPRKAKNIQYF.

The rearrangement links TRBV5-4 to TRBJ1-2; possibly TRBD1 for D (5 bases). The CDR3 covers 13 residues. Between the trimmed V and J ends, which lost 4 bases and 8 bases, there was a span of 15 bases. Germline loops: CDR1 SGHNT, CDR2 YYREEE (reference sequence). The CDR3 DNA is TGTGCCAGCAGCGGGGCCGCGGTGAGAGGCTACACCTTC. This codes for CASSGAAVRGYTF.

The rearrangement uses TRBV4-2 and TRBJ2-3, with D maybe TRBD2 (7 bases). The CDR3 runs 19 residues. Germline assignment: CDR1 LGHNA and CDR2 YNFKEQ. The V end was cut by 4 bases, the J end by 0 bases, with 23 bases between. CDR3 nucleotide sequence: TGTGCCAGCAGCCCTCTTAGTTTGCGGGGGCTCATAAGCACAGATACGCAGTATTTT. Protein: CASSPLSLRGLISTDTQYF.

This sequence joins TRBV6-6 and TRBJ2-7; weak D call: TRBD1 (5 bases). CDR3 size: 15 residues. Trimming removed 4 bases at V and 2 bases at J, with 15 bases between. Germline CDR1 and CDR2: MNHNY and SVGAGI (reference sequence). The CDR3 reads CASSSQTANPYEQYF. The DNA for the CDR3 is TGTGCCAGCAGTTCCCAGACAGCGAACCCCTACGAGCAGTACTTC.

Only one count was recorded for this clone. Other DNA sequences of this sample code for an identical CDR3. The J gene is TRBJ1-1, the V gene TRBV5-1; D unresolved. Trimming took off 3 bases at V and 1 base at J, with 10 bases between the two ends. The length of the CDR3 is 14 residues. Per the germline V gene, CDR1 is SGHRS and CDR2 is YFSETQ. CDR3 in amino acids: CASSSQTGNTEAFF. The CDR3 DNA is TGCGCCAGCAGCTCGCAAACTGGGAACACTGAAGCTTTCTTT.